This T cell receptor (beta chain) emerged from a study of blood T cell repertoires in COVID-19. Study as a whole: T cells, B-cell-depleted T cells, or PBMCs supplied cDNA or gDNA.

J gave up 9 bases and V 1 base, and 13 bases lay outside the gene matches. The germline gives CDR1 LGHNA, CDR2 YSLEER. This CDR3 is built from 17 residues. By its share, this clone is medium-sized. In the authors' methods: For nucleated cells, counts were estimated from reference gene primer amplification. The table came from immunoSEQ multiplex PCR; TCRdb's copy has only in-frame clones and leaves some out. The DNA was the basis for D and trimming; V, J and clone size are from that table. The profile covers approximately 62,000 clones, with roughly four fifths appearing a single time and 6% to 7% taken by the ten largest.

The chain joins TRBV4-3 to TRBJ2-4; 9 bases map to TRBD2. The specimen sequenced was peripheral blood. This receptor was identified in a woman aged 50 to 65 with active or convalescent COVID-19. The CDR3 DNA is TGCGCCAGCAGCCAAGGTGCTAGCGGGGCCCAGGGCGGCATTCAGTACTTC. Encoded protein: CASSQGASGAQGGIQYF.